This TCR beta chain was sequenced for a study of OX40 agonist ivuxolimab in advanced cancers. As for the study in general: Dose-escalation patients' cancers were hepatocellular carcinoma, melanoma, renal cell or head and neck cancer.

The protocol was immunoSEQ multiplex PCR, while the TCRdb copy is restricted to in-frame clones and leaves out a portion. The sample lists 69,000 or so clones, approximately 88% occurring once. V dropped 6 bases and J dropped 7 bases, with 6 bases sitting between them. Germline V gives CDR1 SNHLY, CDR2 FYNNEI. This CDR3 region has 11 residues. The material sequenced was CD4+ or CD8+ T cells sorted from blood, taken in a trial of the OX40 agonist ivuxolimab. The chain links TRBV2 to TRBJ2-2; no definite D call. This receptor was taken from an adult with an advanced solid tumor such as melanoma, head and neck, liver or kidney cancer. CDR3 sequence: CASRASGELFF. CDR3 DNA sequence: TGTGCCAGCAGGGCGAGCGGGGAGCTGTTTTTT.